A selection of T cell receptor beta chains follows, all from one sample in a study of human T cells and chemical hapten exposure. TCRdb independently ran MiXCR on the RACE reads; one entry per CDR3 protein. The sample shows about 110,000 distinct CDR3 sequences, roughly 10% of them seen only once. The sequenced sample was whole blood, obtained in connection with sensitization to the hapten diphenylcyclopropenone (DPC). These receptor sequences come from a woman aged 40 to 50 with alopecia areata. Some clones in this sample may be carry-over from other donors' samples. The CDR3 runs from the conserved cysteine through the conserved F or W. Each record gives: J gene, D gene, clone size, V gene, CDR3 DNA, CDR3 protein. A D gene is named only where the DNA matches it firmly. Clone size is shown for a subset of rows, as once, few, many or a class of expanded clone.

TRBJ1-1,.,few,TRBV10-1,TGCGCCAGCAGTGCTTCCCGGGATTCGAACACTGAAGCTTTCTTT,CASSASRDSNTEAFF
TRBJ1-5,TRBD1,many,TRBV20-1,TGCAGTGCCCAGGGGGGACAGTACAATCAGCCCCAGCATTTT,CSAQGGQYNQPQHF
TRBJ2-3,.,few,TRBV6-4,TGTGCCAGCAGTCCCCGGGGCGACACAGATACGCAGTATTTT,CASSPRGDTDTQYF
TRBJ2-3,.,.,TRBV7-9,TGTGCCAGCAGCTTAGGTGGGGCAGTGGGCACAGATACGCAGTATTTT,CASSLGGAVGTDTQYF
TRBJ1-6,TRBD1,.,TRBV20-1,TGCAGTGCTACGGGACAGGTTAATTCACCCCTCCACTTT,CSATGQVNSPLHF
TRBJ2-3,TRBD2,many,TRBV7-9,TGTGCCAGCGGCCCCCGAGCGGGGACTATCCACAAGAGCACAGATACGCAGTATTTT,CASGPRAGTIHKSTDTQYF
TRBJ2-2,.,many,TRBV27,TGTGCCAGCAGCTGGGCCGCGAACACCGGGGAGCTGTTTTTT,CASSWAANTGELFF
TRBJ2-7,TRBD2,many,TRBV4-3,TGCGCCAGCAGCCAAGGACTAGCGGGGGAGTACGAGCAGTACTTC,CASSQGLAGEYEQYF
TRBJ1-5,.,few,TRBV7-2,TGTGCCAGCAGCTTAGTGGGAGCTGGGGCCGGGCAGCCCCAGCATTTT,CASSLVGAGAGQPQHF
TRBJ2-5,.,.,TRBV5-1,TGCGCCAGCAGCTTGGGGAGTGTGCAAGAGACCCAGTACTTC,CASSLGSVQETQYF
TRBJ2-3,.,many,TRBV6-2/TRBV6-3,TGTGCCAGCAGCCAAATCCCGAGTACCACAGATACGCAGTATTTT,CASSQIPSTTDTQYF
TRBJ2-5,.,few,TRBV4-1,TGCGCCAGCAGCCAAGTCAGCGGACAAGAGACCCAGTACTTC,CASSQVSGQETQYF
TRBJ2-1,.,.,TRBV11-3,TGTGCCAGCAGCTTGGGGCTCTCGGGCTCCTACAATGAGCAGTTCTTC,CASSLGLSGSYNEQFF
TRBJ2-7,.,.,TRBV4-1,TGCGCCAGCAGCCAAACGCCAGGGAAACCCTACGAGCAGTACTTC,CASSQTPGKPYEQYF
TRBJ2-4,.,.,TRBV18,TGTGCCAGCTCACGGACAGAAACCAACATTCAGTACTTC,CASSRTETNIQYF
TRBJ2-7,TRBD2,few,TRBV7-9,TGTGCCAGCAGCCAACCTGGCGGGGGACCTACGGGGCAGTACTTC,CASSQPGGGPTGQYF
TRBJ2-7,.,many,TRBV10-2,TGCGCCAGCGGGTTCGGGGGTGGACTATACGAGCAGTACTTC,CASGFGGGLYEQYF
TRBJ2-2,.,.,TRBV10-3,TGTGCCATCAGTGAGTCGTTAAGTCGGAACACCGGGGAGCTGTTTTTT,CAISESLSRNTGELFF
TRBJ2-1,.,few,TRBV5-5,TGTGCCAGCAGCTTGAGGCAGGGGAGGGATGAGCAGTTCTTC,CASSLRQGRDEQFF
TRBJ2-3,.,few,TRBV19,TGTGCCAGTAGTATGGGGGGGGCCCGAGAGGATACGCAGTATTTT,CASSMGGAREDTQYF
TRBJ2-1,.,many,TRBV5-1,TGCGCCAGCAGCGAGGGACTGCCCCCCCTTTTTCGCTCCTACAATGAGCAGTTCTTC,CASSEGLPPLFRSYNEQFF
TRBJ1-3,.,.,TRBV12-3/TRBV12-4,TGTGCCAGCACAGCCTTAAGGGACTCTGGAAACACCATATATTTT,CASTALRDSGNTIYF
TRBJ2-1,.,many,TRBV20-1,TGCAGTGCTAGAGCTGGCAGGGCCCCTCACAATGAGCAGTTCTTC,CSARAGRAPHNEQFF
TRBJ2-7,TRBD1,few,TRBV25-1,TGTGCCAGCAGTGACCCGGGACAGGGGGCCAGCGAGCAGTACTTC,CASSDPGQGASEQYF
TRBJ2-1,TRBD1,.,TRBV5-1,TGCGCCAGCAGCCACTGGGACAGGGCGAATGAGCAGTTCTTC,CASSHWDRANEQFF
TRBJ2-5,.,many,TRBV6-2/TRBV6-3,TGTGCCAGCAGTGGGACCGGGGGCGGTCAAGAGACCCAGTACTTC,CASSGTGGGQETQYF
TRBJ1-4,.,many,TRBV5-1,TGCGCCAGCAGCTTGGACTGGGCACTCGAAAAACTGTTTTTT,CASSLDWALEKLFF
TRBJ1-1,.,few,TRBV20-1,TGCAGTGCTAGGGGGATGGGTGTGGAAAGGGGAGCTTTCTTT,CSARGMGVERGAFF
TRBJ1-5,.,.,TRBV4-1,TGCGCCAGCAGCCAAGATCTAGAAAGGACCTATAGCAATCAGCCCCAGCATTTT,CASSQDLERTYSNQPQHF
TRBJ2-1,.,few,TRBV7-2,TGTGCCAGCAGCCTGGTAAACCGAGTATTAGGAGGAGATGAGCAGTTCTTC,CASSLVNRVLGGDEQFF
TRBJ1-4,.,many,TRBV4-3,TGCGCCAGCAGCCGTTCGGCTGCAACTAATGAAAAACTGTTTTTT,CASSRSAATNEKLFF
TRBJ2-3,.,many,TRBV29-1,TGCAGCGTTAGAGTGGCCACAGATACGCAGTATTTT,CSVRVATDTQYF
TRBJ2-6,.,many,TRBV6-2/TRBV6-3,TGTGCCAGCAGTTACTCGACTTCCAGCTCTGGGGCCAACGTCCTGACTTTC,CASSYSTSSSGANVLTF
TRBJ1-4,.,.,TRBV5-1,TGCGCCAGCAGCTTGGGTAGCTCTAATGAAAAACTGTTTTTT,CASSLGSSNEKLFF
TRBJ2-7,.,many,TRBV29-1,TGCAGCGTTGCCCCGGACTCCTACGAGCAGTACTTC,CSVAPDSYEQYF
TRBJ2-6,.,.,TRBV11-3,TGTGCCAGCAGAAAACCCCACAGTACTAGCTCTGGGGCCAACGTCCTGACTTTC,CASRKPHSTSSGANVLTF
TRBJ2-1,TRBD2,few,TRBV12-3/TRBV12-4,TGTGCCAGCCTACCGGGGACTAGCGGGGGAGGGAACAATGAGCAGTTCTTC,CASLPGTSGGGNNEQFF
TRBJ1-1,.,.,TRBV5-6,TGTGCCAGCAGAGCAAAGTCATGGGAAGCTTTCTTT,CASRAKSWEAFF
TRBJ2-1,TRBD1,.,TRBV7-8,TGTGCCAGCAGCTTAGTGGGCTCCGGGACAGGGGGCGAAGATGAGCAGTTCTTC,CASSLVGSGTGGEDEQFF
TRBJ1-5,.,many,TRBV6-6,TGTGCCAGCAGTTATGACGGGGGGTTTCAGCCCCAGCATTTT,CASSYDGGFQPQHF
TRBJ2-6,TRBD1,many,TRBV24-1,TGTGCCACCAGTGAACTTGGACAGGGCCATTCTGGGGCCAACGTCCTGACTTTC,CATSELGQGHSGANVLTF
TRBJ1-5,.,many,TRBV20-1,TGCAGTGCTAGAGATGTGGATCTCGGACATTTTAGCAATCAGCCCCAGCATTTT,CSARDVDLGHFSNQPQHF
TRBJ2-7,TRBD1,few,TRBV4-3,TGCGCCAGCAGCCATAGGACAGGGGGCTACGAGCAGTACTTC,CASSHRTGGYEQYF
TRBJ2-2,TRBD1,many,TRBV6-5,TGTGCCAGCAGACAGGGGGCGAACACCGGGGAGCTGTTTTTT,CASRQGANTGELFF
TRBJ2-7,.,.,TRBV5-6,TGTGCCAGCAGCTTGAAGTGGGAGAGGGCCTACGAGCAGTACTTC,CASSLKWERAYEQYF
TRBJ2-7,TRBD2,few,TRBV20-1,TGCAGTGCTAGGGCGGGGGGCCCCTACGAGCAGTACTTC,CSARAGGPYEQYF
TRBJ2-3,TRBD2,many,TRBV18,TGTGCCAGCTCACCACCGGCTAGCGGGGGAGCGGATACGCAGTATTTT,CASSPPASGGADTQYF
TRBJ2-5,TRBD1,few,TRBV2,TGTGCCAGCAGTTCTGACAGGGGTGGGACCCAGTACTTC,CASSSDRGGTQYF
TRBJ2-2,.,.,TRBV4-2,TGTGCCAGCAGGAAGGGGCTAGTCGGGGAGCTGTTTTTT,CASRKGLVGELFF
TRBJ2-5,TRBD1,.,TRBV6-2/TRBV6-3,TGTGCCAGCAGTTTATCGACAGGGGGGTTCCTTGGGACCCAGTACTTC,CASSLSTGGFLGTQYF
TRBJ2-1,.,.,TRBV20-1,TGCAGTGCTAGCCCCCTCACGACCTACAATGAGCAGTTCTTC,CSASPLTTYNEQFF
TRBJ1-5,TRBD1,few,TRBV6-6,TGTGCCAGCAGACGGGGACAGTATAGCAATCAGCCCCAGCATTTT,CASRRGQYSNQPQHF
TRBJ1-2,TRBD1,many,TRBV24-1,TGTGCCACCAGTGATCGACTCGGACAGGCCAACTTC,CATSDRLGQANF
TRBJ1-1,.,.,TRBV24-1,TGTGCCACCAGTGATTTGCTGGTGCGGAACACTGAAGCTTTCTTT,CATSDLLVRNTEAFF
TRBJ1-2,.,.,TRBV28,TGTGCCAGCAGTCAACACCTTAACTATGGCTACACCTTC,CASSQHLNYGYTF
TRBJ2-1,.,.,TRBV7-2,TGTGCCAGCACCCTTAGCTCCTACAATGAGCAGTTCTTC,CASTLSSYNEQFF
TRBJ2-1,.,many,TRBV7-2,TGTGCCAGCAGCCCCACTAGGGGCACGGGTGAGCAGTTCTTC,CASSPTRGTGEQFF
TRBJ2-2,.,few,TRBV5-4,TGTGCCAGCAGCTTGAGAGGGGGGGCCGGCACCGGGGAGCTGTTTTTT,CASSLRGGAGTGELFF
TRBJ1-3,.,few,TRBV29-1,TGCAGCGCCCAGAGACAGACTGGAAACACCATATATTTT,CSAQRQTGNTIYF